Given below is one T cell receptor (beta chain) in context. Its antigen is not known. The data were obtained in a study of a mutant IDH1 vaccine in newly diagnosed glioma. Looking at the study overall: Patients came in for eight vaccinations, in weeks 1, 3, 5, 7, 11, 15, 19 and 23. Pretreatment consisted of radiotherapy, temozolomide, or both, with most receiving both. Investigators started vaccination 4-6 weeks after radiotherapy alone, or with temozolomide cycles.

Noted time point: week 11, during vaccination. The investigators gave 300 ug of mutant IDH1 20-mer peptide in each vaccine dose, together with topical imiquimod. New WHO grade 3 or 4 astrocytomas that were IDH1-mutant and ATRX-lost had been found in donors. Data came from immunoSEQ multiplex PCR; TCRdb stores just in-frame clones and leaves some out. The profile shows under 55,000 clones, about 91% of them singletons. The sequencing here drew on PBMCs, taken from a glioma patient whose treatment included an IDH1 peptide vaccine. The receptor was isolated from a middle-aged man with glioma.

The CDR3 nucleotides read TGCGCCAGCAGTGACCGGACAGTAGACGAGCAGTACTTC. It encodes CASSDRTVDEQYF. The chain joins TRBV10-1 to TRBJ2-7; D perhaps matches TRBD1 (6 bases). The CDR3 consists of 13 residues. CDR1 is WNHNN, CDR2 SYGVQD, per germline (reference sequence). Trimming removed 3 bases from V and 5 bases from J, with 11 bases in between.